This T cell receptor (beta chain) was sequenced for a study of breast tumors, draining lymph nodes, adjacent tissues. There are many counts of this clonotype. Its antigen is unidentified. The lymph nodes were axillary draining lymph nodes from breast cancer patients. TCRdb reprocessed the multiplex PCR reads via MiXCR and lists one record per CDR3 protein. The table shows some 140,000 distinct CDR3 sequences, with over 20% occurring only once. Between the trimmed V and J ends, which lost 0 bases and 2 bases, there was a span of 6 bases. The CDR3 totals 13 residues. Germline V gene lookup returns CDR1 SGHNT and CDR2 YYREEE (reference sequence). Study-wide findings and caveats: Tumor and nontumor repertoires were significantly more similar in luminal-like than in basal-like breast cancer. Tumors had less TCR diversity than lymph nodes, more than nontumor tissue. Most tumor T cells seemingly derive from lymph node, then expand in tumor. Data only fit, rather than demonstrated, lymph node origin of most tumor T cells.

The sequenced sample was axillary lymph node tissue. This TCR derives from a female donor with breast cancer. Some clones in this sample may be carry-over from other donors' samples. This sequence joins TRBV5-4 and TRBJ2-7; maybe TRBD2 (5 bases). CDR3: CASSLAGTYEQYF. In DNA form, the CDR3 reads TGTGCCAGCAGCTTGGCGGGGACCTACGAGCAGTACTTC.